Presented here are 19 T cell receptor beta chains from one specimen sequenced in a study of regulatory T cells in long-lasting Graves disease. For TCR beta, libraries came from iRepertoire HTBI primers and Arm-PCR of CDR3 regions. Each CDR3 protein gets one entry after TCRdb re-called the multiplex PCR reads with MiXCR. The data show about 430,000 distinct CDR3 sequences, 21% seen once. Time point described: persistent/refractory GD, antithyroid drugs over 5 years with positive TRAb. Making the TCR library involved RNA that had been extracted from PBMCs. Sequenced here: peripheral blood mononuclear cells (PBMCs), sampled when the disease was refractory, from a patient treated with antithyroid drugs. Source of these receptors: a female donor with Graves disease.

Details on this clonotype: A read error may be the cause here, since a much bigger clone is one base away. As the CDR3 is not closed by the conserved phenylalanine or tryptophan, this likely results from a read error. The chain has TRBV28 and TRBJ1-2; TRBD1 matches 7 bases. There are 15 residues in the CDR3. Trimming removed 4 bases from V and 4 bases from J; junction bases left unmatched: 9. Germline V gene data show CDR1 as MDHEN and CDR2 as SYDVKM. In nucleotides, the CDR3 is TGTGCCAGCAGTTCCCCCGGACAGGTATTCTATGGCTACACCTCC. Its translation: CASSSPGQVFYGYTS.

V usage is TRBV15 and J usage is TRBJ2-6; 8 bases agree with TRBD2. CDR3 length: 16 residues. Per the germline V gene, CDR1 is LNHNV and CDR2 is YYDKDF (reference sequence). Trimming removed 8 bases from V and 0 bases from J; junction bases left unmatched: 6. CDR3 region: CATLLAENSGANVLTF. In nucleotides, the CDR3 is TGTGCCACCCTACTAGCGGAAAACTCTGGGGCCAACGTCCTGACTTTC.

This clonotype has ten or more counts. The chain combines TRBV28 with TRBJ2-4; D remains unclear. The V gene's germline CDR1 is MDHEN and CDR2 SYDVKM. The germline V and J ends were trimmed by 4 bases and 4 bases, with 14 bases remaining between them. The CDR3 sequence is 15 residues long. This chain's CDR3 is CASSSPGTSKNIQYF. The DNA of the CDR3 is TGTGCCAGCAGTTCCCCCGGCACATCAAAAAACATTCAGTACTTC.

This clonotype was detected many times. The chain links TRBV12-3 or TRBV12-4 to TRBJ2-7; no definite D call. V was pared by 3 bases and J by 1 base, with 7 bases between. The CDR3 consists of 13 residues. This CDR3 reads CASSFADSYEQYF. CDR3 nucleotide sequence: TGTGCCAGCAGTTTCGCAGATTCCTACGAGCAGTACTTC.

This clonotype was seen repeatedly, ten times or more. The CDR3 here is CASSLWGGPYEQYF. The CDR3 bases are TGTGCCAGCAGTTTATGGGGCGGGCCCTACGAGCAGTACTTC. The J gene is TRBJ2-7, the V gene TRBV28; TRBD2 is a possible D gene (5 bases). V gave up 0 bases and J gave up 2 bases, with 8 bases separating them. CDR1 is MDHEN and CDR2 is SYDVKM in the germline V gene. This CDR3 spans 14 amino acids.

This chain joins TRBV28 and TRBJ2-1; tentative D call: TRBD2 (7 bases). Trimming removed 7 bases at V and 1 base at J, with 11 bases between. There are 14 residues in the CDR3. Per the germline V gene, CDR1 is MDHEN and CDR2 is SYDVKM. The CDR3 bases are TGTGCCAGCACGGAGGGGGGGTCCTACAATGAGCAGTTCTTC. It is translated as CASTEGGSYNEQFF.

There are many counts of this clonotype. V gene TRBV13 combines with J gene TRBJ2-7, with D tentatively TRBD1 or TRBD2 (7 bases each). The ends were cut back, 5 bases at V and 2 bases at J, with 16 bases in the middle. Germline lookup yields CDR1 PRHDT and CDR2 FYEKMQ (reference sequence). The CDR3 length is 15 residues. This chain's CDR3 is CASSPQGGSTYEQYF. CDR3 sequence (DNA): TGTGCCAGCAGCCCCCAGGGGGGGAGTACCTACGAGCAGTACTTC.

J is TRBJ1-2 and V is TRBV18; 9 bases are a match to TRBD1. The CDR3 has 18 amino acids. Germline CDR1 reads KGHSH; CDR2 reads LQKENI. Losses at the gene ends were 6 bases for V and 3 bases for J; bases not matched to a gene: 17. DNA of the CDR3: TGTGCCAGCTCTCCAAAGATCGGGGACAGGGCCGGAGACTATGGCTACACCTTC. This translates into CASSPKIGDRAGDYGYTF.

This rearrangement joins TRBV6-1 to TRBJ2-7; D gene uncertain. Germline V gene sequence: CDR1 MNHNS, CDR2 SASEGT. The CDR3 length is 12 residues. The germline V and J ends were trimmed by 6 bases and 4 bases, with 10 bases remaining between them. The CDR3 sequence: CASRAESYEQYF. Written as DNA, the CDR3 is TGTGCCAGCAGGGCAGAAAGTTACGAGCAGTACTTC.

The rearrangement links TRBV11-2 to TRBJ2-2; a weak D match, TRBD2 (6 bases). Germline V lookup: CDR1 SGHAT, CDR2 FQNNGV. CDR3 length: 14 amino acids. V shed 8 bases and J shed 1 base, with 11 bases lying between them. The CDR3 is CASAGGRNTGELFF. CDR3 nucleotide sequence: TGTGCCAGCGCCGGAGGGCGGAACACCGGGGAGCTGTTTTTT.

This clonotype appeared a few times. The V gene is TRBV5-8, the J gene TRBJ1-5; TRBD1 is a possible D gene (5 bases). V lost 3 bases to trimming and J lost 1 base, with 11 bases between them. The CDR3 is 15 residues long. Germline V gene sequence: CDR1 SGHTS, CDR2 YDEGEE. In nucleotides, the CDR3 is TGTGCCAGCAGCTGGGAGGGGCTGAGCAATCAGCCCCAGCATTTT. This translates into CASSWEGLSNQPQHF.

J is TRBJ2-3 and V is TRBV6-1; D remains ambiguous. Germline CDR1 reads MNHNS; CDR2 reads SASEGT. The CDR3 runs 17 residues. Trimming removed 2 bases at V and 2 bases at J, with 17 bases between. CDR3 loop: CASSETHGRYNTDTQYF. CDR3 DNA: TGTGCCAGCAGTGAAACCCACGGGCGGTATAACACAGATACGCAGTATTTT.

Of note for this clonotype: A much larger clone lies one base from this, so it may be a read error. The chain joins TRBV20-1 to TRBJ2-7, with TRBD2 matching over 13 bases. With 0 bases clipped from V and 5 bases from J, the junction kept 7 bases outside the gene matches. The CDR3 extends over 16 amino acids. CDR1 is DFQATT, CDR2 SNEGSKA, per germline (reference sequence). The CDR3, as DNA: TGCAGTGCTAGAGACCGGACTAGCGGGAGCCCCCACGAGCAGTACTTC. Translation: CSARDRTSGSPHEQYF.

This clonotype was recorded a few times. The chain carries TRBV5-1 and TRBJ1-3, with unresolved D. CDR1 and CDR2 from the germline V gene are SGHRS and YFSETQ. With 0 bases removed from V and 0 bases from J, the gap between germline ends came to 7 bases. This CDR3 region has 15 residues. This chain's CDR3 is CASSLGAASGNTIYF. The CDR3 DNA reads as TGCGCCAGCAGCTTGGGGGCAGCCTCTGGAAACACCATATATTTT.

The table lists this clonotype with many counts. The rearrangement joins TRBV28 to TRBJ2-2; 8 bases are shared with TRBD1. The V segment lost 7 bases and the J segment 0 bases; nucleotides outside the gene matches: 4. The germline V gene has CDR1 MDHEN and CDR2 SYDVKM. This CDR3 is 15 amino acids long. Here the CDR3 reads CASKTGGSNTGELFF. The CDR3 region has the DNA TGTGCCAGCAAAACAGGGGGTTCGAACACCGGGGAGCTGTTTTTT.

At least ten counts were recorded for this clonotype. The J gene is TRBJ1-5, the V gene TRBV28; D remains unclear. The germline V gene has CDR1 MDHEN and CDR2 SYDVKM. The V end lost 5 bases, the J end lost 4 bases, and 9 bases lay between the germline ends. This CDR3 has 13 residues. The CDR3 nucleotides are TGTGCCAGCAGTGCTACCCTTAATCAGCCCCAGCATTTT. Its protein is CASSATLNQPQHF. Full variable domain (outside the CDR3, taken from reference TRBV28 and TRBJ1-5): DVKVTQSSRYLVKRTGEKVFLECVQDMDHENMFWYRQDPGLGLRLIYFSYDVKMKEKGDIPEGYSVSREKKERFSLILESASTNQTSMYLCASSATLNQPQHFGDGTRLSIL.

This clonotype was seen a handful of times. V and J are TRBV20-1 and TRBJ1-5; the D gene is possibly TRBD1 (5 bases). The CDR3 runs 12 residues. Germline V CDR1 and CDR2: DFQATT, SNEGSKA (reference sequence). V was shortened by 3 bases and J by 6 bases, with 9 bases between the two germline ends. DNA for the CDR3: TGCAGTGCTAGGAACAGGTTTCAGCCCCAGCATTTT. Translating it yields CSARNRFQPQHF.

The chain couples TRBV7-6 to TRBJ2-5; 9 nucleotides match TRBD1. CDR1 SGHVS and CDR2 FNYEAQ come from the germline V gene. There are 15 residues in the CDR3. Trimming at V came to 1 base and at J to 5 bases, leaving 5 bases not matched to a gene. The CDR3 region is CASSLDTGGLETQYF. For the CDR3, the DNA is TGTGCCAGCAGCTTAGACACAGGGGGCTTGGAGACCCAGTACTTC.

In this sample, this clonotype turned up a few times. The CDR3 loop is CASSLGTTPYEQYF. Written as DNA, the CDR3 is TGCGCCAGCAGCTTGGGGACTACTCCTTACGAGCAGTACTTC. This chain links TRBV5-1 with TRBJ2-7, with D perhaps matching TRBD2 (6 bases). CDR3 length: 14 residues. With 0 bases removed from V and 4 bases from J, the gap between germline ends came to 11 bases. Germline V gene lookup returns CDR1 SGHRS and CDR2 YFSETQ. Drawing the rest from reference TRBV5-1 and TRBJ2-7, the complete variable domain is KAGVTQTPRYLIKTRGQQVTLSCSPISGHRSVSWYQQTPGQGLQFLFEYFSETQRNKGNFPGRFSGRQFSNSRSEMNVSTLELGDSALYLCASSLGTTPYEQYFGPGTRLTVT.